This T cell receptor beta chain was retrieved from a study of T cells in Graves' hyperthyroidism and ophthalmopathy (dated by TCRdb to 2018 to 2020). In the study overall: Peripheral blood was collected at initial diagnosis, before any treatment. TCR V-J signatures able to tell the groups apart were searched for in a discovery cohort of 90 to 100 patients, of whom fewer than 45 had Graves' ophthalmopathy and around 57 had stable Graves' hyperthyroidism. Prospective prediction of ophthalmopathy was tested in an independent validation cohort of 18 to 20 hyperthyroidism patients and some 17 patients who later progressed to ophthalmopathy. The approximately 100 discovery patients were divided at random into training and test sets in a 7:3 ratio. In addition, the study compared T-cell repertoires in thyroid tissue and in blood from six Graves' hyperthyroidism patients. After sampling, hyperthyroidism patients received methimazole starting at 30 mg daily, and ophthalmopathy patients received high-dose intravenous methylprednisolone. The paper reports TCR Vbeta CDR3 sequencing of some 140 peripheral blood samples: approximately 43 ophthalmopathy, under 80 hyperthyroidism and some 17 progressor patients. Study-wide findings and limitations: Most expanded thyroid clonotypes (frequency above 0.001) were also detected in blood, suggesting blood repertoires may reflect thyroid immune responses. Sample size was not statistically predetermined, and investigators were not blinded to group allocation. A model built on a 13 V-J signature distinguished ophthalmopathy from stable hyperthyroidism, reaching 87.88% sensitivity and about 81% specificity in cross-validation and 80%/75% in testing. In validation, the model predicted progression to ophthalmopathy a median of 6.5 months before onset, with about 64% sensitivity and 72.22% specificity.

Moderately to severely active disease, a Clinical Activity Score of at least 3, a NOSPECS grade of at least 4, and a duration under 3 months were present in ophthalmopathy patients. The study excluded patients with uncontrolled infections, other autoimmune diseases, pregnancy or lactation. Diagnoses relied on clinical symptoms, serum thyroxine and TRAb, thyroid ultrasound and orbital computed tomography. PBMCs were isolated from more than 9 ml of fresh peripheral blood by Ficoll-Paque density gradient centrifugation. Total RNA was extracted with Trizol reagent, and quality was checked on an Agilent 2100 Bioanalyzer. Points on this clonotype: Its antigen remains unidentified. No quality values exist for individual bases; no much larger clone is one base distant.

Based on the germline V gene, the CDR1 and CDR2 sequences are MNHEY and SVGEGT. The CDR3 runs 15 amino acids, cysteine and phenylalanine included. Only CDR3 DNA is held: 45 bases, read in frame from base 1. A distance of 13 bases separates the germline ends of V and J, which lose 2 bases and 2 bases respectively. The TCR beta CDR3 regions were amplified from RNA transcripts. A first-round RT-PCR of the TCR CDR3 used the HTBI primer set with the Qiagen OneStep RT-PCR kit. Libraries were constructed in a second round of multiplex PCR, after which size selection and purification were carried out. Sequencing of the libraries was done on an Illumina HiSeq2000 using paired-end 100 bp reads. The study's own analysis went as follows. SOAPnuke was used to process the raw data, with reads discarded if the reads contained adapters or uncalled bases, had a mean Phred below 15, or lacked an exact constant-primer or identifier match. High-quality paired reads were merged using COPE v1.2.5, and each unique nucleotide sequence was defined as a clonotype. Clonotypes were aligned to IMGT TRBV, TRBD and TRBJ reference segments using MiTCR v1.1. The analysis included only V-J combinations with a frequency above 0.0001, which together covered 99.2% of the repertoires. A TCS score was defined as the ratio between F50 (clonal expansion) and ExV (chaos), using BLOSUM62-based TCRdist between CDR3 peptides within each V-J. Welch's t-statistics and random forest reduced several hundred V-J features to 13, which were used in a naive Bayes classifier (R e1071). The raw public reads went through TCRdb reprocessing: fastp at Q25, MiXCR clone calling, in-frame beta chains kept. Rows are unified per CDR3 protein, each entry keeping the most common DNA and genes. The V and J calls and clone size are TCRdb's, not the authors'. Present in this sample are around 500,000 distinct CDR3 sequences, roughly a sixth of which were seen just once. The ten top clones hold roughly 29% of the sample.

Input material: blood. The chain couples TRBV6-2 or TRBV6-3 to TRBJ2-7; confidence is insufficient to name the D gene. The origin of this receptor is a woman aged 25 to 45 with Graves' ophthalmopathy. The nucleotide sequence reads TGTGCCAGCAGTTACCCGTATGGATTCCCCTACGAGCAGTACTTC. Protein translation: CASSYPYGFPYEQYF.